This is a list of T cell receptor beta chains from one sample in a study of shared clonotypes between healthy human individuals. Sequencing was performed with immunoSEQ multiplex PCR; in TCRdb, only in-frame clones are kept and a portion is missing. The data hold around 2,000,000 clones, with roughly 94% observed a single time. Source material: naive CD4+ T cells sorted from blood. These receptors were obtained from a man between 18 and 29 years old in good health. The CDR3 runs from the conserved cysteine through the conserved F or W. The D gene is left open where the match is weak. Some rows mark clone size as missing; the rest say once, few, many or name a class of expanded clone.

d_gene: .; abundance: .; j_gene: TRBJ1-2; v_gene: TRBV7-9; CDR3nt: TGTGCCAGCAGCTTAAGAGAGACGCACTATGGCTACACCTTC; CDR3aa: CASSLRETHYGYTF
d_gene: .; abundance: .; j_gene: TRBJ1-5; v_gene: TRBV28; CDR3nt: TGTGCCAGCAGTTTATCCCCTGCTTCCCGCAGCAATCAGCCCCAGCATTTT; CDR3aa: CASSLSPASRSNQPQHF
d_gene: .; abundance: .; j_gene: TRBJ1-4; v_gene: TRBV19; CDR3nt: TGTGCCAGTAGTATGGGGGCAGCCGTTAATGAAAAACTGTTTTTT; CDR3aa: CASSMGAAVNEKLFF
d_gene: .; abundance: .; j_gene: TRBJ1-5; v_gene: TRBV6-1; CDR3nt: TGTGCCAGCGGTCTAACGGGGCATAGCAATCAGCCCCAGCATTTT; CDR3aa: CASGLTGHSNQPQHF
d_gene: TRBD2; abundance: .; j_gene: TRBJ2-2; v_gene: TRBV30; CDR3nt: TGTGCCTGGAGTCGTGGGACTAGCGGGAGTAACACCGGGGAGCTGTTTTTT; CDR3aa: CAWSRGTSGSNTGELFF
d_gene: .; abundance: .; j_gene: TRBJ1-1; v_gene: TRBV10-3; CDR3nt: TGTGCCATCAGGAGGGAACTAGACACTGAAGCTTTCTTT; CDR3aa: CAIRRELDTEAFF
d_gene: .; abundance: .; j_gene: TRBJ2-7; v_gene: TRBV2; CDR3nt: TGTGCCAGCAGTGACTACCCCGGTGGCGAGCAGTACTTC; CDR3aa: CASSDYPGGEQYF
d_gene: .; abundance: .; j_gene: TRBJ1-5; v_gene: TRBV6-4; CDR3nt: TGTGCCAGCAGTGCTGACGGATTAGCGGGGCAGCCCCAGCATTTT; CDR3aa: CASSADGLAGQPQHF
d_gene: .; abundance: .; j_gene: TRBJ1-6; v_gene: TRBV6-1; CDR3nt: TGTGCCAGCAGTGATACGGGACGAATTTATAATTCACCCCTCCACTTT; CDR3aa: CASSDTGRIYNSPLHF
d_gene: .; abundance: .; j_gene: TRBJ1-5; v_gene: TRBV30; CDR3nt: TGTGCCTGGAGTGTACTGAGGGGCCCGACGCCCCAGCATTTT; CDR3aa: CAWSVLRGPTPQHF
d_gene: TRBD1; abundance: .; j_gene: TRBJ2-7; v_gene: TRBV11-2; CDR3nt: TGTGCCAGCAGCTCGTCGACAGGGTCTGGGGAGCAGTACTTC; CDR3aa: CASSSSTGSGEQYF
d_gene: .; abundance: .; j_gene: TRBJ2-7; v_gene: TRBV30; CDR3nt: TGTGCCTTACGGGCCGACCGGGGGGAGCAGTACTTC; CDR3aa: CALRADRGEQYF
d_gene: TRBD2; abundance: .; j_gene: TRBJ2-3; v_gene: TRBV11-2; CDR3nt: TGTGCCAGCAGCTTAAGGCGGGAGCGGTTGACAGATACGCAGTATTTT; CDR3aa: CASSLRRERLTDTQYF
d_gene: .; abundance: .; j_gene: TRBJ1-1; v_gene: TRBV4-3; CDR3nt: TGCGCCAGCAGCCAAGTGATAAAGAACACTGAAGCTTTCTTT; CDR3aa: CASSQVIKNTEAFF
d_gene: .; abundance: .; j_gene: TRBJ1-6; v_gene: TRBV5-5; CDR3nt: TGTGCCAGCAGCCAACCAGACGGTGATAATTCACCCCTCCACTTT; CDR3aa: CASSQPDGDNSPLHF
d_gene: .; abundance: .; j_gene: TRBJ1-4; v_gene: TRBV30; CDR3nt: TGTGCCTGGACCGGCGTTAATGAAAAACTGTTTTTT; CDR3aa: CAWTGVNEKLFF
d_gene: TRBD1; abundance: once; j_gene: TRBJ1-6; v_gene: TRBV7-9; CDR3nt: TGTGCCAGCAGCCCACGACAGGGCCATAATTCACCCCTCCACTTT; CDR3aa: CASSPRQGHNSPLHF
d_gene: .; abundance: .; j_gene: TRBJ2-1; v_gene: TRBV7-9; CDR3nt: TGTGCCAGCAGCCGCTCCACGTCCTACAATGAGCAGTTCTTC; CDR3aa: CASSRSTSYNEQFF
d_gene: .; abundance: .; j_gene: TRBJ2-7; v_gene: TRBV4-1; CDR3nt: TGCGCCAGCAGCCAAGTGGGTCGGGGAAGCTCCTACGAGCAGTACTTC; CDR3aa: CASSQVGRGSSYEQYF
d_gene: TRBD1; abundance: .; j_gene: TRBJ2-7; v_gene: TRBV5-1; CDR3nt: TGCGCCAGCAGTTCAATCCGGACAGGGTCCTACGAGCAGTACTTC; CDR3aa: CASSSIRTGSYEQYF
d_gene: .; abundance: once; j_gene: TRBJ1-4; v_gene: TRBV6-6; CDR3nt: TGTGCCAGCGTTTACAGCGATTCAACTAATGAAAAACTGTTTTTT; CDR3aa: CASVYSDSTNEKLFF
d_gene: TRBD2; abundance: .; j_gene: TRBJ2-5; v_gene: TRBV6-1; CDR3nt: TGTGCCAGCAGTGAACGGAGCGGGGTAGAGACCCAGTACTTC; CDR3aa: CASSERSGVETQYF
d_gene: TRBD1; abundance: .; j_gene: TRBJ1-3; v_gene: TRBV10-3; CDR3nt: TGTGCCATTCAGACTGACAGGGGCTCTGGAAACACCATATATTTT; CDR3aa: CAIQTDRGSGNTIYF
d_gene: TRBD2; abundance: .; j_gene: TRBJ2-3; v_gene: TRBV6-6; CDR3nt: TGTGCCAGCAGTACCTCGATAGCGGGAGGCACAGATACGCAGTATTTT; CDR3aa: CASSTSIAGGTDTQYF
d_gene: .; abundance: .; j_gene: TRBJ2-1; v_gene: TRBV4-1; CDR3nt: TGCGCCAGCAGCCATTTACAGACGGAGTTGCAGTTCTTC; CDR3aa: CASSHLQTELQFF
d_gene: .; abundance: once; j_gene: TRBJ2-1; v_gene: TRBV5-1; CDR3nt: TGCGCCAGCAGCCACGTTCATTCCAATGAGCAGTTCTTC; CDR3aa: CASSHVHSNEQFF
d_gene: TRBD1; abundance: .; j_gene: TRBJ1-1; v_gene: TRBV7-9; CDR3nt: TGTGCCAGCAGCCAAACCCAACCAGGGGGCCGAACTGAAGCTTTCTTT; CDR3aa: CASSQTQPGGRTEAFF